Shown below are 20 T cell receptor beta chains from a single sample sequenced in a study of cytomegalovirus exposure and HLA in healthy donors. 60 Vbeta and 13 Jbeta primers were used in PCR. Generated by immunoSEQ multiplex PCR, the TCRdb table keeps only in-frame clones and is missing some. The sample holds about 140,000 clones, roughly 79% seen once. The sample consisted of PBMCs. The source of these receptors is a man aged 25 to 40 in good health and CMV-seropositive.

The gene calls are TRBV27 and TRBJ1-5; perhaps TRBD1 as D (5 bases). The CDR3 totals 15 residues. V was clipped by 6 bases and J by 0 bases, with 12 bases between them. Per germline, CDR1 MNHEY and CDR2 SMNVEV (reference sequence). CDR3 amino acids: CASSQQATSNQPQHF. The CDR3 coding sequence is TGTGCCAGCAGCCAACAGGCCACTAGCAATCAGCCCCAGCATTTT.

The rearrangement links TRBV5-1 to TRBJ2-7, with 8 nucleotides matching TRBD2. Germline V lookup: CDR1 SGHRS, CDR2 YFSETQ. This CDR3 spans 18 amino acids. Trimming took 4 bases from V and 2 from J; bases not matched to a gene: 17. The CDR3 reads CASSPEPSGGATTYEQYF. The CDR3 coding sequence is TGCGCCAGCAGCCCGGAGCCCAGCGGGGGAGCCACCACCTACGAGCAGTACTTC.

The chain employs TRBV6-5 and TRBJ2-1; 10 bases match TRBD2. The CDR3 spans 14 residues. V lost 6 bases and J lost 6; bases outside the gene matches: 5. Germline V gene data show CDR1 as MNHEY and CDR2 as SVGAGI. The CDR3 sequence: CASSSGLAVNEQFF. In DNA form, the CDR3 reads TGTGCCAGCAGCTCCGGACTAGCGGTCAATGAGCAGTTCTTC.

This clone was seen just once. The CDR3 here is CASSLAGGEQFF. CDR3 DNA: TGTGCCAGCAGCTTAGCGGGGGGTGAGCAGTTCTTC. This rearrangement joins TRBV7-6 to TRBJ2-1; the D gene is possibly TRBD2 (6 bases). In germline, CDR1 is SGHVS, CDR2 FNYEAQ. Trimming took 0 bases from V and 9 from J, leaving 6 bases between them. This CDR3 spans 12 amino acids.

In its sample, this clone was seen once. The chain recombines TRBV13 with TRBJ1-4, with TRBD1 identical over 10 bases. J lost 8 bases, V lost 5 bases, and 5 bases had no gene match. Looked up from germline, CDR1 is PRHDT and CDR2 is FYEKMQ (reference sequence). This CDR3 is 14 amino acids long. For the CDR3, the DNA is TGTGCCAGCAGCCGACAGGGGGCGGGAGAAAAACTGTTTTTT. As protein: CASSRQGAGEKLFF.

The CDR3: CASSAGTGVGELFF. CDR3 in DNA: TGTGCCAGCAGTGCAGGGACAGGGGTCGGGGAGCTGTTTTTT. The chain joins TRBV6-5 to TRBJ2-2; TRBD1 agrees at 10 bases. Germline CDR1 MNHEY, CDR2 SVGAGI. V shed 5 bases, J shed 7 bases, and the junction held 4 bases outside the gene matches. The CDR3 contains 14 residues.

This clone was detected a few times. In nucleotides, the CDR3 is TGTGCCAGCAGCCCTGGGCAGGTCGAGCTTTCTGGGGCCAACGTCCTGACTTTC. It specifies CASSPGQVELSGANVLTF. The chain combines TRBV4-2 with TRBJ2-6; D not certain. The CDR3 has 18 residues. Between the trimmed V and J ends, which lost 4 bases and 1 base, there was a span of 17 bases. Germline values: CDR1 LGHNA, CDR2 YNFKEQ.

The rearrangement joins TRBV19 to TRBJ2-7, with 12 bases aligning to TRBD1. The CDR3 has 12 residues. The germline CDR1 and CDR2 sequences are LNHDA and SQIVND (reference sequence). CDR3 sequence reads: CASGTGGTEQYF. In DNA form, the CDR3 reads TGTGCTTCTGGGACAGGGGGCACCGAGCAGTACTTC.

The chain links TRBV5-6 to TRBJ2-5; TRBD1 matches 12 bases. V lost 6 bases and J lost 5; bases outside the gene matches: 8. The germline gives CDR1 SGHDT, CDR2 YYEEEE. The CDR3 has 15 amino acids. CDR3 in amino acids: CASIPGQGALETQYF. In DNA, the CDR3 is TGTGCCAGCATCCCGGGACAGGGGGCATTGGAGACCCAGTACTTC.

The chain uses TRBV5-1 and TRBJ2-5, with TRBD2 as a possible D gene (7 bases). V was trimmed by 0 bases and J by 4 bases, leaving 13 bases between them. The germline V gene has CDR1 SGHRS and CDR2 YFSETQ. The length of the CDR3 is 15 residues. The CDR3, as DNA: TGCGCCAGCAGCTTGGCGGCGGGGGCTGGAGAGACCCAGTACTTC. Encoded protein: CASSLAAGAGETQYF. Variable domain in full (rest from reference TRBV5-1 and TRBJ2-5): KAGVTQTPRYLIKTRGQQVTLSCSPISGHRSVSWYQQTPGQGLQFLFEYFSETQRNKGNFPGRFSGRQFSNSRSEMNVSTLELGDSALYLCASSLAAGAGETQYFGPGTRLLVL.

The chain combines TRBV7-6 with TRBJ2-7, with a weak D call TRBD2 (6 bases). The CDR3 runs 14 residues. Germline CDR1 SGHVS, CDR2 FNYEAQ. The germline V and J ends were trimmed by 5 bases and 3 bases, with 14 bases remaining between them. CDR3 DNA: TGTGCCAGCAGCACCCGGGACTCCCACTACGAGCAGTACTTC. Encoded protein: CASSTRDSHYEQYF.

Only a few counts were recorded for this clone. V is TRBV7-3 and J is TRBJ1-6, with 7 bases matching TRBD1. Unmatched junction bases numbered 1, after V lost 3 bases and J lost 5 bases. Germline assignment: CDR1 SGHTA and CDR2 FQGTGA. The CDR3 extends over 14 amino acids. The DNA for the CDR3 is TGTGCCAGCAGCTTGGGGACAGATAATTCACCCCTCCACTTT. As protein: CASSLGTDNSPLHF.

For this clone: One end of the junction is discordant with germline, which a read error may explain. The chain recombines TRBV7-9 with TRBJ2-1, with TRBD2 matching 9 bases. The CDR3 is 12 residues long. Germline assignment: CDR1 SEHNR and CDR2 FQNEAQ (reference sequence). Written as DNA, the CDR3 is TGTTCCAGCGGACTAGCGTACAATGAGCAGTTCTTC. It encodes CSSGLAYNEQFF.

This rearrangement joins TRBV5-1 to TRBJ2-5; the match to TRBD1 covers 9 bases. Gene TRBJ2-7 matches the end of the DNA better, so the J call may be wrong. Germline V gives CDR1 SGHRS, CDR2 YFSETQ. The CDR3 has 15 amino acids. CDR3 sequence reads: CASSLGTGRTYEQYF. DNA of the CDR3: TGCGCCAGCAGCCTCGGGACAGGGAGGACCTACGAGCAGTACTTC.

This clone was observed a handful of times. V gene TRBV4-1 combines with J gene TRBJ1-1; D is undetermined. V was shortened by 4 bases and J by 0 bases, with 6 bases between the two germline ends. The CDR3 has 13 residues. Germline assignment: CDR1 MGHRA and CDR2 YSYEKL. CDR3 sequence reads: CASSPTLNTEAFF. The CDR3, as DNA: TGCGCCAGCAGCCCGACATTGAACACTGAAGCTTTCTTT.

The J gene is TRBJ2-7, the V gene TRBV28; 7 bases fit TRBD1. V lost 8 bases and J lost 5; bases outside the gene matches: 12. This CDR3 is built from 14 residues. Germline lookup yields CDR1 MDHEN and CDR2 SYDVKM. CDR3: CASYRGVRSNEQYF. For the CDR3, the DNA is TGTGCCAGCTACAGGGGAGTACGATCCAACGAGCAGTACTTC.

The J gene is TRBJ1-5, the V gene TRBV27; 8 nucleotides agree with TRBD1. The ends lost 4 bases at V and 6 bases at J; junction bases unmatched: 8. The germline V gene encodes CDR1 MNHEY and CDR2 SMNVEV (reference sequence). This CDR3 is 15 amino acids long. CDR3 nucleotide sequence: TGTGCCAGCAGTTCGACAGGGGTTCTCGGTCAGCCCCAGCATTTT. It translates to CASSSTGVLGQPQHF.

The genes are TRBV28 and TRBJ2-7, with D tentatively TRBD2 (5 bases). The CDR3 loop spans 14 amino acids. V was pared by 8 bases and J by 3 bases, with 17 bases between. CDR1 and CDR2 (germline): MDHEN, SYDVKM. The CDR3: CASRSGARYYEQYF. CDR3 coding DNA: TGTGCCAGCCGGAGCGGAGCTAGATACTACGAGCAGTACTTC.

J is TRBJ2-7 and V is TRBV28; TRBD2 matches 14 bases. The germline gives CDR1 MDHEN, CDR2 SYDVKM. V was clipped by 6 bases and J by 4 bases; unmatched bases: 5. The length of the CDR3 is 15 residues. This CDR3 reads CASSPGTSGSYEQYF. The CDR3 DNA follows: TGTGCCAGCAGCCCGGGGACTAGCGGGAGTTACGAGCAGTACTTC.

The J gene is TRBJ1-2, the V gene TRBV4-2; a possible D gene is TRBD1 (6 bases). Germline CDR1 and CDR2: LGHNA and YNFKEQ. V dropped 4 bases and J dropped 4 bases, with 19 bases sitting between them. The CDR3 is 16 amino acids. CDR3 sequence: CASSPAERGAGYGYTF. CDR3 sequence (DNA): TGTGCCAGCAGCCCCGCCGAGCGGGGGGCCGGCTATGGCTACACCTTC.